This TCR beta chain was captured in a study of cytomegalovirus exposure and HLA in healthy donors. CDR3 length: 17 amino acids. Germline V CDR1 and CDR2: SGHTA, FQGNSA. The V gene end was trimmed by 5 bases and the J gene end by 9 bases; junction bases not matched to a gene: 17. The PCR employed 60 Vbeta primers together with 13 Jbeta primers. The table came from immunoSEQ multiplex PCR; TCRdb's copy has only in-frame clones and leaves some out. The sample's table shows some 75,000 clones. V is TRBV7-2 and J is TRBJ1-4; 8 nucleotides match TRBD1. The TCR was taken from a boy aged 5-17 years in good health and CMV-seronegative. Input material: PBMCs. The CDR3 loop is CASSARTGPGGSQKLFF. CDR3 coding DNA: TGTGCCAGCAGCGCCCGAACGGGCCCAGGGGGCAGTCAAAAACTGTTTTTT.